A single sample gave rise to the 25 T cell receptor beta chains below, sequenced in a study of Graves' ophthalmopathy and Graves' hyperthyroidism. The authors amplified TCR beta CDR3 regions from RNA transcripts. HTBI primers primed a first-round RT-PCR, and a second-round multiplex PCR followed. TCRdb reanalysed the multiplex PCR reads using MiXCR and keeps one entry per CDR3 protein. The sample includes roughly 420,000 distinct CDR3 sequences, under 25% of them seen just once. Sequencing used peripheral blood. These receptors were obtained from a woman aged 18-30 years with stable Graves' hyperthyroidism.

This clonotype was counted ten times or more. V and J are TRBV6-1 and TRBJ2-7; TRBD2 is a possible D gene (5 bases). The germline V and J ends were trimmed by 7 bases and 0 bases, with 16 bases remaining between them. The CDR3 consists of 15 residues. From germline, CDR1 is MNHNS and CDR2 SASEGT. CDR3 nucleotide sequence: TGTGCCAGCACTAAACCGGTTGGGAGCTCCTACGAGCAGTACTTC. Protein: CASTKPVGSSYEQYF.

This clonotype was counted at least ten times. This chain joins TRBV9 and TRBJ2-7; TRBD1 might be the D (5 bases). Trimming stripped 4 bases from V and 7 bases from J, with 18 bases between. Germline assignment: CDR1 SGDLS and CDR2 YYNGEE. This CDR3 is 14 amino acids long. The CDR3, as DNA: TGTGCCAGCAGCAAACAGGCCCTCGGTCGTGAGCAGTACTTC. Its protein is CASSKQALGREQYF.

This clonotype was found many times. One base away lies a much larger clone, so this may be a sequencing read error. The chain recombines TRBV6-1 with TRBJ2-2; D perhaps matches TRBD1 (6 bases). V was cut by 6 bases and J by 1 base, with 9 bases left in between. From germline, CDR1 is MNHNS and CDR2 SASEGT. The CDR3 covers 14 residues. The DNA for the CDR3 is TGTGCCAGCAGACCGGGACAGAACACCGGGGAGCTGTTTTTT. Protein sequence: CASRPGQNTGELFF.

This clonotype showed up many times. This sequence joins TRBV6-6 and TRBJ2-7; weak D call: TRBD1 (5 bases). V lost 10 bases and J 5 bases, leaving 18 bases between the germline ends. The CDR3 has 13 residues. From germline, CDR1 is MNHNY and CDR2 SVGAGI (reference sequence). The CDR3 loop reads CATGQTSVNEQYF. CDR3 in DNA: TGTGCCACTGGACAAACCAGTGTCAACGAGCAGTACTTC.

J is TRBJ2-5 and V is TRBV28, with 10 bases identical to TRBD2. Trimming at V came to 2 bases and at J to 3 bases, leaving 12 bases not matched to a gene. CDR1 MDHEN and CDR2 SYDVKM come from the germline V gene. The CDR3 totals 18 residues. The chain's CDR3 is CASSLDPLAGGLKETQYF. CDR3 coding DNA: TGTGCCAGCAGTTTAGATCCGTTAGCGGGAGGTTTAAAAGAGACCCAGTACTTC.

The gene calls are TRBV15 and TRBJ2-2; perhaps TRBD2 as D (6 bases). The V end was cut by 5 bases, the J end by 3 bases, with 13 bases between. The CDR3 consists of 15 residues. Germline CDR1 reads LNHNV; CDR2 reads YYDKDF (reference sequence). The CDR3 reads CATSRGEEDTGELFF. The DNA for the CDR3 is TGTGCCACCAGCCGAGGGGAGGAGGACACCGGGGAGCTGTTTTTT.

With respect to this clonotype: This may come from a read error, since a much larger clone is one base off. This sequence joins TRBV13 and TRBJ2-7; 7 bases align to TRBD1. The germline gives CDR1 PRHDT, CDR2 FYEKMQ (reference sequence). The V gene end was trimmed by 5 bases and the J gene end by 6 bases; junction bases not matched to a gene: 10. CDR3 size: 14 residues. CDR3 in amino acids: CASSSAGGPGEQYV. CDR3 bases: TGTGCCAGCAGCAGTGCAGGGGGACCGGGCGAGCAGTACGTC.

This clonotype has ten or more counts. This chain uses TRBV7-3 with TRBJ2-5; 7 bases map to TRBD1. Germline values: CDR1 SGHTA, CDR2 FQGTGA. The CDR3 sequence is 14 residues long. V lost 5 bases and J lost 4; bases outside the gene matches: 7. The CDR3 nucleotides are TGTGCCAGCAGCCCTACAGGGGTAGGAGAGACCCAGTACTTC. It encodes CASSPTGVGETQYF.

The rearrangement uses TRBV12-3 or TRBV12-4 and TRBJ1-5; D possibly corresponds to TRBD1 (5 bases). CDR3 length: 15 amino acids. V dropped 5 bases and J dropped 7 bases, with 18 bases sitting between them. Here the CDR3 reads CASSTQFGGGQPQHF. As DNA, the CDR3 is TGTGCCAGCAGTACACAATTTGGGGGAGGCCAGCCCCAGCATTTT.

This clonotype was recorded many times. The chain combines TRBV28 with TRBJ2-7; the D gene is possibly TRBD1 (5 bases). The length of the CDR3 is 14 residues. Trimming took off 4 bases at V and 5 bases at J, with 15 bases between the two ends. CDR1 is MDHEN and CDR2 is SYDVKM in the germline V gene. The CDR3 region is CASSSPDGRDEQYF. DNA for the CDR3: TGTGCCAGCAGTTCCCCCGACGGCAGGGACGAGCAGTACTTC.

This clonotype came up a few times. V gene TRBV6-1 combines with J gene TRBJ1-5, with a possible D match to TRBD1 (5 bases). This CDR3 spans 13 amino acids. In germline, CDR1 is MNHNS, CDR2 SASEGT. Trimming took off 5 bases at V and 6 bases at J, with 11 bases between the two ends. In nucleotides, the CDR3 is TGTGCCAGCAGTCCAGGGTATAGTCAGCCCCAGCATTTT. Amino acid sequence: CASSPGYSQPQHF.

This CDR3 reads CASSIEGRSNQPQHF. The DNA for the CDR3 is TGTGCCAGTAGTATAGAGGGGCGTAGCAATCAGCCCCAGCATTTT. This chain joins TRBV19 and TRBJ1-5; D is possibly TRBD1 (5 bases). Germline loops: CDR1 LNHDA, CDR2 SQIVND (reference sequence). This CDR3 is 15 amino acids long. The V end lost 0 bases, the J end lost 0 bases, and 6 bases lay between the germline ends.

This clonotype was picked up many times. This chain joins TRBV24-1 and TRBJ2-1, with a possible D match to TRBD2 (5 bases). From germline, CDR1 is KGHDR and CDR2 SFDVKD. Trimming left V 3 bases short and J 6 bases short, with 11 bases between. CDR3 length: 14 amino acids. CDR3 sequence: CATSDLASSNEQFF. The CDR3 DNA is TGTGCCACCAGTGATCTAGCATCAAGCAATGAGCAGTTCTTC.

The J gene is TRBJ1-1, the V gene TRBV28; TRBD1 matches at 7 bases. The CDR3 runs to 14 residues. After removal of 6 bases from V and 4 bases from J, the junction contained 8 bases not matched to a gene. Germline V gene data show CDR1 as MDHEN and CDR2 as SYDVKM. This chain's CDR3 is CASRLQGQRTEAFF. CDR3 DNA: TGTGCCAGCAGACTACAGGGACAGCGCACTGAAGCTTTCTTT. Looking up the rest from reference TRBV28 and TRBJ1-1 gives the full variable domain: DVKVTQSSRYLVKRTGEKVFLECVQDMDHENMFWYRQDPGLGLRLIYFSYDVKMKEKGDIPEGYSVSREKKERFSLILESASTNQTSMYLCASRLQGQRTEAFFGQGTRLTVV.

The CDR3 loop is CSAGTSGFYEQYF. The CDR3 nucleotides read TGCAGCGCCGGGACTAGCGGATTCTACGAGCAGTACTTC. J is TRBJ2-7 and V is TRBV20-1, with 11 bases aligning to TRBD2. The CDR3 runs to 13 residues. Per the germline V gene, CDR1 is DFQATT and CDR2 is SNEGSKA (reference sequence).

This clonotype was counted many times. V is TRBV15 and J is TRBJ1-5; 8 positions agree with TRBD1. The V gene end was trimmed by 3 bases and the J gene end by 3 bases; junction bases not matched to a gene: 7. The CDR3 sequence is 16 residues long. Germline-derived CDR1 and CDR2 are LNHNV and YYDKDF (reference sequence). The CDR3 loop reads CATSSANRGANQPQHF. Written as DNA, the CDR3 is TGTGCCACCAGCAGTGCAAACAGGGGGGCCAATCAGCCCCAGCATTTT.

This clonotype turned up a few times. This chain links TRBV9 with TRBJ2-7; D is unresolved. This CDR3 comprises 14 residues. In germline, CDR1 is SGDLS, CDR2 YYNGEE. V lost 0 bases and J lost 1, with 8 bases in between. The CDR3 coding sequence is TGTGCCAGCAGCGTAGACCAGGCATCCTACGAGCAGTACTTC. It specifies CASSVDQASYEQYF.

In its sample, this clonotype was seen many times. The chain combines TRBV12-3 or TRBV12-4 with TRBJ2-5, with D perhaps TRBD2 (5 bases). This CDR3 is 12 amino acids long. The germline V and J ends were trimmed by 5 bases and 7 bases, with 11 bases remaining between them. CDR3 loop: CASSPPRGTQYF. DNA for the CDR3: TGTGCCAGCAGTCCCCCCCGGGGGACCCAGTACTTC.

This rearrangement joins TRBV7-8 to TRBJ1-6; 10 positions agree with TRBD1. The V and J ends lost 5 bases and 0 bases, in that order; junction bases with no gene match: 10. The germline V gene has CDR1 SGHVS and CDR2 FQNEAQ. CDR3 size: 19 residues. For the CDR3, the DNA is TGTGCCAGCAGCGTCCGGGACAGGGGCCTTTACTCCTATAATTCACCCCTCCACTTT. Its translation is CASSVRDRGLYSYNSPLHF.

There are many counts of this clonotype. This sequence joins TRBV7-9 and TRBJ1-2; 7 nucleotides match TRBD1. Germline V gene lookup returns CDR1 SEHNR and CDR2 FQNEAQ (reference sequence). The V and J ends lost 5 bases and 4 bases, in that order; junction bases with no gene match: 4. The CDR3 consists of 13 residues. The chain's CDR3 is CASSADRIYGYTF. The DNA of the CDR3 is TGTGCCAGCAGCGCGGACAGGATCTATGGCTACACCTTC.

This clonotype was picked up many times. This chain links TRBV20-1 with TRBJ2-7; D is tentatively TRBD1 or TRBD2 (5 bases each). CDR3 length: 13 residues. Germline lookup yields CDR1 DFQATT and CDR2 SNEGSKA (reference sequence). The V end was cut by 0 bases, the J end by 3 bases, with 9 bases between. In nucleotides, the CDR3 is TGCAGTGCTAGAGAGGGGACCCACTACGAGCAGTACTTC. This encodes CSAREGTHYEQYF.

This clonotype was picked up many times. This rearrangement joins TRBV12-3 or TRBV12-4 to TRBJ2-2; D assignment may be TRBD1 or TRBD2 (7 bases each). The CDR3 sequence is 15 residues long. The ends were cut back, 6 bases at V and 8 bases at J, with 19 bases in the middle. The CDR3 loop reads CASRPPGGAYGELFF. The CDR3 nucleotides are TGTGCCAGCAGACCCCCAGGGGGGGCGTATGGGGAGCTGTTTTTT.

At least ten counts were recorded for this clonotype. The rearrangement links TRBV24-1 to TRBJ2-5; 8 nucleotides line up with TRBD2. Per the germline V gene, CDR1 is KGHDR and CDR2 is SFDVKD. The CDR3 consists of 18 residues. The V and J ends lost 3 bases and 2 bases, in that order; junction bases with no gene match: 13. CDR3 sequence reads: CATSDPSVLAGMQETQYF. The CDR3 nucleotides are TGTGCCACCAGTGATCCCTCGGTCCTAGCGGGCATGCAAGAGACCCAGTACTTC.

The chain employs TRBV6-5 and TRBJ1-1; D perhaps matches TRBD1 (5 bases). The V end was cut by 2 bases, the J end by 6 bases, with 13 bases between. From germline, CDR1 is MNHEY and CDR2 SVGAGI. This CDR3 region has 14 residues. The CDR3 DNA follows: TGTGCCAGCAGTTACGGTGGGGCGCGGGCTGAAGCTTTCTTT. It specifies CASSYGGARAEAFF.

The chain joins TRBV12-3 or TRBV12-4 to TRBJ1-2; tentatively, D is TRBD1 (6 bases). V was cut by 3 bases and J by 8 bases, with 13 bases left in between. This CDR3 has 13 amino acids. CDR3 residues: CASSFPGGEGYTF. CDR3 nucleotides: TGTGCCAGCAGTTTCCCCGGGGGCGAAGGCTACACCTTC.